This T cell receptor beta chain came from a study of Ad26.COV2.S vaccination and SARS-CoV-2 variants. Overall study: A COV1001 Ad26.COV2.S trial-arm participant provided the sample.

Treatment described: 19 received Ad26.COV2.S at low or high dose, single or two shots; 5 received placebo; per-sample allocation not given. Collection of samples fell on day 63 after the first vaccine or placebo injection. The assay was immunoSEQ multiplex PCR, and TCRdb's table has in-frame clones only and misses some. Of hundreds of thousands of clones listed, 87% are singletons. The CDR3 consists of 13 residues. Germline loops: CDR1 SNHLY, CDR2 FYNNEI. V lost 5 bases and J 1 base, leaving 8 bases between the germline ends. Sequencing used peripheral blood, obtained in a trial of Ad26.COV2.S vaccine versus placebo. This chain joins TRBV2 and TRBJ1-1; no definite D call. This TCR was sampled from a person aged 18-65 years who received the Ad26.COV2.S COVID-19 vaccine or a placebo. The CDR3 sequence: CASSSQQNTEAFF. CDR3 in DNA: TGTGCCAGCAGTTCACAACAGAACACTGAAGCTTTCTTT.